Sequencing of this T cell receptor beta chain was carried out in a study of monozygotic twins with cystic fibrosis. The method was immunoSEQ multiplex PCR; TCRdb's version includes in-frame clones alone and lacks a portion of them. This sample carries about 35,000 clones, around 65% of them seen once, and the ten largest clones take around 0.78%. Per the germline V gene, CDR1 is MDHEN and CDR2 is SYDVKM. V was clipped by 5 bases and J by 0 bases, with 28 bases between them. The CDR3 consists of 20 residues. On this clone: Its antigen is currently unknown.

Overall study results and limits: In 13 of 16 pairs, V gene usage was closest to the co-twin's.

The TCR sequence derives from a girl aged 5 to 17 with cystic fibrosis. This chain uses TRBV28 with TRBJ1-2; no definite D call. Sequenced: blood. The CDR3 loop is CASSPLSGGGITRANYGYTF. The CDR3 DNA follows: TGTGCCAGCAGTCCCCTGTCCGGCGGAGGAATCACCCGAGCTAACTATGGCTACACCTTC.